This record covers a single T cell receptor beta chain. Its cognate antigen is unknown. This entry comes from a study of cytomegalovirus exposure and HLA in healthy donors. General study points: The productive fraction for most TCR beta V segments was about 87% or about 30% in an earlier analysis. In a later analysis, specific HLA alleles were associated with under 20,000 TCR beta sequences at a 0.05 false discovery rate.

The PCR had 60 Vbeta and 13 Jbeta primers. Measured with immunoSEQ multiplex PCR; TCRdb has only the in-frame clones, and not every one. The sample has about 220,000 clones; approximately 70% are singletons. From germline, CDR1 is SGHTA and CDR2 FQGTGA. V lost 4 bases, J lost 5 bases, and 4 bases stayed unmatched. The CDR3 runs 15 residues. The genes are TRBV7-3 and TRBJ2-6; the match to TRBD1 covers 8 bases. The sample comprised PBMCs. The sequence came from a woman in her twenties or thirties in good health and CMV-seronegative. The CDR3 nucleotides are TGTGCCAGCAGCTCTGGACAGGGCTGGGCCAACGTCCTGACTTTC. This codes for CASSSGQGWANVLTF.